The sequence of this T cell receptor (beta chain) was determined in a study of siplizumab effects on memory and regulatory T cells. Assay used: immunoSEQ multiplex PCR; TCRdb lists only in-frame clones, some missing. This sample has some 100,000 clones, with approximately 92% found just once. The CDR3 has 15 residues. CDR1 and CDR2 from the germline V gene are MNHNY and SVGAGI (reference sequence). Trimming removed 4 bases from V and 4 bases from J; junction bases left unmatched: 6. This clone has just a few counts. Specimen: CD4+ T cells sorted from blood. The TCR comes from a human donor in good health. Some clones in this sample may be carry-over from other donors' samples. The chain recombines TRBV6-6 with TRBJ1-1, with 10 bases fitting TRBD1. The CDR3 sequence: CASSSLGQGVTEAFF. The CDR3 region has the DNA TGTGCCAGCAGTTCCCTAGGACAGGGGGTCACTGAAGCTTTCTTT.